Below, 5 T cell receptor beta chains from the same sample are listed, as sequenced in a study of CD8+ T cells in alopecia areata. Sequencing templates came from extracted RNA that was reverse transcribed into cDNA. The protocol was immunoSEQ multiplex PCR, while the TCRdb copy is restricted to in-frame clones and leaves out a portion. The table records 130,000 to 150,000 clones, more than 55% of them present only once. Sequenced: CD8+ T cells sorted from blood. The receptors originated from a human donor in good health.

The chain links TRBV29-1 to TRBJ1-2, with 7 bases that match TRBD1. Germline CDR1 reads SQVTM; CDR2 reads ANQGSEA. This CDR3 has 15 amino acids. The J segment lost 2 bases and the V segment lost 5 bases, leaving 11 bases of the junction unmatched. Here the CDR3 DNA reads TGCAGCGTTCGGGACCCGGGACAGACAAACTATGGCTACACCTTC. This encodes CSVRDPGQTNYGYTF.

To note about this clone: The likely explanation is a read error, given a far larger clone one base away. This chain connects TRBV7-9 to TRBJ1-1; a possible D gene is TRBD1 (6 bases). Germline V gene data show CDR1 as SEHNR and CDR2 as FQNEAQ (reference sequence). CDR3 length: 18 residues. V lost 5 bases and J 4 bases, leaving 26 bases between the germline ends. CDR3 in DNA: TGTGCCAGCAGCCAAGATCCTCAGGGGACCTCCTCGGGCACTGAAGCTTTCTTT. Its protein product is CASSQDPQGTSSGTEAFF.

The chain carries TRBV2 and TRBJ2-7; 8 bases align to TRBD2. V was pared by 2 bases and J by 0 bases, with 3 bases of the junction left unmatched. Looked up from germline, CDR1 is SNHLY and CDR2 is FYNNEI. The CDR3 consists of 15 residues. CDR3 bases: TGTGCCAGCAGTGAAACTAGCGGTAACTCCTACGAGCAGTACTTC. Translated, it gives CASSETSGNSYEQYF.

The rearrangement links TRBV5-4 to TRBJ1-4; 8 positions match TRBD1. CDR3 length: 14 residues. Germline CDR1 SGHNT, CDR2 YYREEE (reference sequence). J was trimmed by 10 bases and V by 5 bases; bases with no gene match: 10. The CDR3 DNA reads as TGTGCCAGCAGTCTCAGGGGGCAGAGTGGAAAACTGTTTTTT. Its translation: CASSLRGQSGKLFF.

J is TRBJ2-3 and V is TRBV11-2, with D tentatively TRBD2 (7 bases). The CDR3 loop spans 12 amino acids. The germline CDR1 and CDR2 sequences are SGHAT and FQNNGV. CDR3 coding DNA: TGTGTCTGCAGGGAGGGGGCAGATACGCAGTATTTT. It specifies CVCREGADTQYF.